This T cell receptor beta chain was documented in a study of T cells after yellow fever vaccination. Study-wide results and caveats: Among all clonotypes, a small share was observed in both CD4 and CD8 compartments. From the bulk population, abundant clonotypes could contaminate and appear within FACS-sorted repertoires.

Looked up from germline, CDR1 is LGHDT and CDR2 is YNNKEL (reference sequence). V was clipped by 2 bases and J by 0 bases, with 8 bases between them. The CDR3 spans 15 residues. TCRdb reprocessed the 5' RACE reads with MiXCR, giving one entry per CDR3 protein. The profile shows 600,000 to 750,000 distinct CDR3 sequences, approximately 13% of them singletons. Notes on this clonotype: Its antigen is undetermined.

This clonotype was obtained from a young man who received the YFV17D yellow fever vaccine. V gene TRBV3-1 combines with J gene TRBJ2-1, with D hard to call. The specimen comprised PBMCs, sampled on the day of the yellow fever booster vaccination. The CDR3 DNA sequence: TGTGCCAGCAGCCAAAGAAGTGGCTCCTACAATGAGCAGTTCTTC. Translating gives CASSQRSGSYNEQFF.